The rows below give T cell receptor beta chains drawn from one sample of a study of blood T cell repertoires in COVID-19. Sequencing was performed with immunoSEQ multiplex PCR; in TCRdb, only in-frame clones are kept and a portion is missing. The sample carries approximately 200,000 clones, 80% to 90% recorded once. Sequencing was carried out using peripheral blood. All receptors derive from a human donor with active or convalescent COVID-19. The donor label of this sample is uncertain. CDR3s leave out the opening cysteine and the closing phenylalanine or tryptophan. Fields, in order: V gene, CDR3 length, J gene, D gene, CDR3 protein. D genes are given only for firm matches.

v_gene: TRBV2
len: 11
j_gene: TRBJ2-7
d_gene: TRBD1
CDR3aa: ASRRDSSYEQY

v_gene: TRBV28
len: 14
j_gene: TRBJ2-5
d_gene: TRBD2
CDR3aa: ASSSAPTSGQETQY

v_gene: TRBV5-1
len: 13
j_gene: TRBJ2-3
d_gene: TRBD2
CDR3aa: ASSLSLAGEDTQY

v_gene: TRBV14
len: 16
j_gene: TRBJ2-6
d_gene: .
CDR3aa: ASSNLGGDRAGANVLT

v_gene: TRBV11-1
len: 12
j_gene: TRBJ2-2
d_gene: .
CDR3aa: ASSLEEATGELF

v_gene: TRBV4-1
len: 16
j_gene: TRBJ2-5
d_gene: .
CDR3aa: ASSQDWAGDRGGETQY

v_gene: TRBV5-1
len: 14
j_gene: TRBJ2-1
d_gene: TRBD2
CDR3aa: ASSYNPSSGDYEQF

v_gene: TRBV11-1
len: 12
j_gene: TRBJ2-6
d_gene: .
CDR3aa: ASSLRGGANVLT

v_gene: TRBV24-1
len: 12
j_gene: TRBJ2-5
d_gene: .
CDR3aa: ATSDWGRGETQY

v_gene: TRBV5-4
len: 13
j_gene: TRBJ2-5
d_gene: TRBD2
CDR3aa: ASSLSSGGAETQY

v_gene: TRBV3-1/TRBV3-2
len: 11
j_gene: TRBJ2-7
d_gene: .
CDR3aa: ASSQDAAYEQY

v_gene: TRBV2
len: 10
j_gene: TRBJ2-5
d_gene: TRBD2
CDR3aa: ASTQAGGTQY

v_gene: TRBV11-2
len: 12
j_gene: TRBJ2-2
d_gene: TRBD1
CDR3aa: ASSRDRAGGELF

v_gene: TRBV15
len: 13
j_gene: TRBJ2-5
d_gene: TRBD1
CDR3aa: ATSRDRGQHRTQY

v_gene: TRBV7-6
len: 12
j_gene: TRBJ2-5
d_gene: .
CDR3aa: ASSLEVEQETQY

v_gene: TRBV27
len: 20
j_gene: TRBJ2-1
d_gene: TRBD2
CDR3aa: ASSLRPPAGGLNFRSYNEQF

v_gene: TRBV5-4
len: 15
j_gene: TRBJ2-1
d_gene: TRBD2
CDR3aa: ASSATSGRPLGDEQF

v_gene: TRBV4-1
len: 14
j_gene: TRBJ2-5
d_gene: TRBD2
CDR3aa: ASSRSSGGFQETQY

v_gene: TRBV15
len: 13
j_gene: TRBJ1-1
d_gene: .
CDR3aa: ATSRDFGLGTEAF

v_gene: TRBV3-1/TRBV3-2
len: 14
j_gene: TRBJ2-4
d_gene: TRBD2
CDR3aa: ASSQEAGGGKNIQY

v_gene: TRBV6-1
len: 15
j_gene: TRBJ2-6
d_gene: .
CDR3aa: ASSVAGSNSGANVLT

v_gene: TRBV19
len: 13
j_gene: TRBJ2-5
d_gene: TRBD2
CDR3aa: ASSTRLAGEGTQY

v_gene: TRBV30
len: 13
j_gene: TRBJ2-2
d_gene: TRBD1
CDR3aa: AWRRTGMNTGELF

v_gene: TRBV28
len: 16
j_gene: TRBJ2-5
d_gene: TRBD2
CDR3aa: ASRSLRYSGSLQETQY

v_gene: TRBV7-9
len: 11
j_gene: TRBJ1-3
d_gene: .
CDR3aa: ASSSGSGNTIY

v_gene: TRBV18
len: 17
j_gene: TRBJ2-1
d_gene: TRBD2
CDR3aa: ASSPTGLAGTSSYNEQF

v_gene: TRBV27
len: 13
j_gene: TRBJ1-2
d_gene: .
CDR3aa: ASSPQARESNGYT

v_gene: TRBV5-1
len: 12
j_gene: TRBJ1-4
d_gene: .
CDR3aa: ASSETGSLEKLF

v_gene: TRBV29-1
len: 15
j_gene: TRBJ2-1
d_gene: TRBD2
CDR3aa: STPPGTSGRWGDEQF

v_gene: TRBV28
len: 12
j_gene: TRBJ1-5
d_gene: .
CDR3aa: ASSLGRRDQPQH

v_gene: TRBV4-3
len: 11
j_gene: TRBJ2-7
d_gene: .
CDR3aa: ASSPGGRGEQY

v_gene: TRBV2
len: 13
j_gene: TRBJ1-5
d_gene: .
CDR3aa: ASSESWRGGQPQH

v_gene: TRBV7-2
len: 13
j_gene: TRBJ2-5
d_gene: TRBD2
CDR3aa: ASSSRLAGGETQY

v_gene: TRBV11-2
len: 12
j_gene: TRBJ2-7
d_gene: .
CDR3aa: ASSLWTKLIEQY

v_gene: TRBV27
len: 16
j_gene: TRBJ2-1
d_gene: .
CDR3aa: ASNRQIPYRPSGGEQF

v_gene: TRBV18
len: 12
j_gene: TRBJ1-1
d_gene: .
CDR3aa: ASSLGQLNTEAF

v_gene: TRBV7-6
len: 14
j_gene: TRBJ2-1
d_gene: TRBD2
CDR3aa: ASTKGLDIGYNEQF

v_gene: TRBV6-2/TRBV6-3
len: 12
j_gene: TRBJ2-1
d_gene: .
CDR3aa: ASSYSSMLNEQF

v_gene: TRBV7-9
len: 14
j_gene: TRBJ2-7
d_gene: TRBD1
CDR3aa: ASSLASPGTGDEQY

v_gene: TRBV27
len: 11
j_gene: TRBJ1-4
d_gene: .
CDR3aa: ASSKGENEKLF

v_gene: TRBV4-1
len: 15
j_gene: TRBJ2-4
d_gene: .
CDR3aa: ASSQGRAFSAKNIQY

v_gene: TRBV6-1
len: 14
j_gene: TRBJ2-3
d_gene: TRBD2
CDR3aa: ASSDLAGGGPDTQY

v_gene: TRBV6-2/TRBV6-3
len: 13
j_gene: TRBJ2-1
d_gene: TRBD2
CDR3aa: ASSHLAGVYNEQF

v_gene: TRBV2
len: 13
j_gene: TRBJ2-5
d_gene: .
CDR3aa: ASSEGGRFGETQY

v_gene: TRBV19
len: 18
j_gene: TRBJ2-1
d_gene: TRBD2
CDR3aa: ASSIPVGTSGTYSYNEQF

v_gene: TRBV28
len: 13
j_gene: TRBJ2-2
d_gene: TRBD1
CDR3aa: ASLDRGTNTGELF

v_gene: TRBV4-2
len: 14
j_gene: TRBJ1-6
d_gene: .
CDR3aa: ASSQEGQGDNSPLH

v_gene: TRBV6-6
len: 14
j_gene: TRBJ2-6
d_gene: .
CDR3aa: ASSYRTVSGANVLT

v_gene: TRBV18
len: 14
j_gene: TRBJ1-2
d_gene: .
CDR3aa: ASSPLRTVSPYGYT

v_gene: TRBV18
len: 11
j_gene: TRBJ2-1
d_gene: TRBD1
CDR3aa: ASSMGQYNEQF

v_gene: TRBV9
len: 14
j_gene: TRBJ2-5
d_gene: .
CDR3aa: ASSGKQFTEGETQY

v_gene: TRBV2
len: 12
j_gene: TRBJ2-7
d_gene: .
CDR3aa: ASSGRGPSYEQY

v_gene: TRBV6-2/TRBV6-3
len: 12
j_gene: TRBJ2-4
d_gene: TRBD1
CDR3aa: ASSSTGSSNIQY

v_gene: TRBV29-1
len: 10
j_gene: TRBJ1-4
d_gene: .
CDR3aa: SVARINEKLF

v_gene: TRBV7-5
len: 20
j_gene: TRBJ2-7
d_gene: .
CDR3aa: VRSPGTNPYPRAVTRAYEQY

v_gene: TRBV2
len: 13
j_gene: TRBJ2-1
d_gene: .
CDR3aa: ALRRGGIAGNEQF

v_gene: TRBV11-2
len: 11
j_gene: TRBJ1-5
d_gene: TRBD1
CDR3aa: ASSFGTDQPQH